The 21 T cell receptor beta chains below come from one sample, sequenced in a study of somatic mutations in cytotoxic T cells in rheumatoid arthritis. The assay was immunoSEQ multiplex PCR, and TCRdb's table has in-frame clones only and misses some. The table includes about 10,000 clones, around four fifths detected once. The sample consisted of CD8+ T cells sorted from blood. These receptors all stem from an adult with rheumatoid arthritis.

The rearrangement links TRBV25-1 to TRBJ2-5, with 10 bases aligning to TRBD2. The germline CDR1 and CDR2 sequences are MGHDK and SYGVNS. The CDR3 spans 16 residues. Trimming took 3 bases from V and 2 from J; bases not matched to a gene: 6. In DNA form, the CDR3 reads TGTGCCAGCAGTGACCTAGCGGGGGAGTTACAAGAGACCCAGTACTTC. Translating it yields CASSDLAGELQETQYF.

As for this clone: The junction departs from the called germline gene at one end, perhaps through a read error. The CDR3 DNA is TGTGCCAGCACCTTGGACGACTCACCACTCTCTGGGGCCAACGTCCTGACTTTC. Amino acids: CASTLDDSPLSGANVLTF. The V call is TRBV5-5, the J call TRBJ2-6; D remains ambiguous. This CDR3 has 18 residues. The germline V gene encodes CDR1 SGHKS and CDR2 YYEKEE (reference sequence).

The chain joins TRBV6-5 to TRBJ1-2, with 8 bases fitting TRBD1. This CDR3 is 15 amino acids long. CDR1 and CDR2 from the germline V gene are MNHEY and SVGAGI. Trimming removed 7 bases from V and 2 bases from J; junction bases left unmatched: 9. In nucleotides, the CDR3 is TGTGCCAGCAACACGGCAGGACAGGGAAACTATGGCTACACCTTC. It translates to CASNTAGQGNYGYTF.

The chain uses TRBV7-8 and TRBJ2-7; the D gene is possibly TRBD1 (5 bases). Trimming cost V 0 bases and J 1 base, with 19 bases left between them. Germline V gene data show CDR1 as SGHVS and CDR2 as FQNEAQ. The length of the CDR3 is 18 residues. CDR3 DNA: TGTGCCAGCAGCTTAGCGGCTTCTCGACAGCCCCGTTCCTACGAGCAGTACTTC. This encodes CASSLAASRQPRSYEQYF. Full variable domain (missing parts from reference TRBV7-8 and TRBJ2-7): GAGVSQSPRYKVAKRGQDVALRCDPISGHVSLFWYQQALGQGPEFLTYFQNEAQLDKSGLPSDRFFAERPEGSVSTLKIQRTQQEDSAVYLCASSLAASRQPRSYEQYFGPGTRLTVT.

This chain's CDR3 is CASSFGTGEAYGYTF. CDR3 DNA: TGTGCCAGCAGCTTCGGGACAGGGGAGGCCTATGGCTACACCTTC. J is TRBJ1-2 and V is TRBV11-1, with 10 nucleotides matching TRBD1. Germline values: CDR1 SGHAT, CDR2 FQDESV (reference sequence). The length of the CDR3 is 15 residues. Trimming removed 3 bases from V and 4 bases from J; junction bases left unmatched: 5.

The rearrangement links TRBV6-1 to TRBJ1-4; 8 bases agree with TRBD1. The CDR3 has 13 amino acids. Per germline, CDR1 MNHNS and CDR2 SASEGT. Trimming cost V 8 bases and J 6 bases; bases outside gene matches: 5. The CDR3 protein is CASLDRGDEKLFF. In DNA form, the CDR3 reads TGTGCCAGCCTTGACAGGGGTGATGAAAAACTGTTTTTT.

The rearrangement joins TRBV25-1 to TRBJ2-3; D is unresolved. Trimming removed 6 bases from V and 1 base from J, with 5 bases in between. This CDR3 is built from 12 residues. In germline, CDR1 is MGHDK, CDR2 SYGVNS. The CDR3 reads CASSLRTDTQYF. The CDR3 DNA reads as TGTGCCAGCAGCTTACGCACAGATACGCAGTATTTT.

V usage is TRBV2 and J usage is TRBJ2-7, with D possibly matching TRBD2 (7 bases). This CDR3 has 14 residues. The V and J ends lost 5 bases and 6 bases respectively, with 17 bases between them. Germline V CDR1 and CDR2: SNHLY, FYNNEI. The CDR3 nucleotides read TGTGCCAGCAGTTGGGGGAGGGGGGGTCCCGAGCAGTACTTC. This codes for CASSWGRGGPEQYF. Full variable domain (outside the CDR3, taken from reference TRBV2 and TRBJ2-7): EPEVTQTPSHQVTQMGQEVILRCVPISNHLYFYWYRQILGQKVEFLVSFYNNEISEKSEIFDDQFSVERPDGSNFTLKIRSTKLEDSAMYFCASSWGRGGPEQYFGPGTRLTVT.

The table lists this clone with a few counts. The chain carries TRBV7-8 and TRBJ1-1; D uncertain. The CDR3 contains 9 residues. The germline V and J ends were trimmed by 8 bases and 11 bases, with 9 bases remaining between them. Germline loops: CDR1 SGHVS, CDR2 FQNEAQ. CDR3 nucleotide sequence: TGTGCCAGCGGCCGTCCGGCTTTCTTT. Translated: CASGRPAFF.

This chain uses TRBV7-9 with TRBJ1-2; unclear D gene. V was clipped by 3 bases and J by 4 bases, with 6 bases between them. Germline V gene lookup returns CDR1 SEHNR and CDR2 FQNEAQ (reference sequence). This CDR3 comprises 12 residues. Here the CDR3 DNA reads TGTGCCAGCAGCTTTCTCGGCTATGGCTACACCTTC. Residues: CASSFLGYGYTF. The whole variable domain, filled in from reference TRBV7-9 and TRBJ1-2, reads DTGVSQNPRHKITKRGQNVTFRCDPISEHNRLYWYRQTLGQGPEFLTYFQNEAQLEKSRLLSDRFSAERPKGSFSTLEIQRTEQGDSAMYLCASSFLGYGYTFGSGTRLTVV.

The chain has TRBV19 and TRBJ2-3; maybe TRBD2 (6 bases). Germline CDR1 reads LNHDA; CDR2 reads SQIVND (reference sequence). Trimming cost V 3 bases and J 5 bases, with 9 bases left between them. The CDR3 totals 13 residues. CDR3 protein: CASSMTSGDTQYF. As DNA, the CDR3 is TGTGCCAGTAGTATGACTAGTGGAGATACGCAGTATTTT.

V gene TRBV5-1 combines with J gene TRBJ2-5; tentative D call: TRBD1 (6 bases). Germline lookup yields CDR1 SGHRS and CDR2 YFSETQ. The V end was cut by 0 bases, the J end by 2 bases, with 11 bases between. The CDR3 length is 15 residues. The CDR3 here is CASSLAGAPQETQYF. CDR3 in DNA: TGCGCCAGCAGCTTGGCAGGGGCCCCACAAGAGACCCAGTACTTC.

The V call is TRBV30, the J call TRBJ2-7; D could derive from TRBD1 or TRBD2 (5 bases each). The CDR3 loop spans 14 amino acids. Trimming took off 1 base at V and 2 bases at J, with 12 bases between the two ends. Germline assignment: CDR1 GTSNPN and CDR2 SVGIG (reference sequence). The DNA for the CDR3 is TGTGCCTGGAGTGCCGGGACGGGGACCTACGAGCAGTACTTC. It translates to CAWSAGTGTYEQYF.

This chain connects TRBV15 to TRBJ2-5; 7 bases align to TRBD2. CDR3 length: 14 amino acids. V lost 0 bases, J lost 4 bases, and 2 bases stayed unmatched. Germline loops: CDR1 LNHNV, CDR2 YYDKDF (reference sequence). Written as DNA, the CDR3 is TGTGCCACCAGCAGAGAGACTAGCTCAGAGACCCAGTACTTC. It encodes CATSRETSSETQYF.

The genes are TRBV7-9 and TRBJ1-1, with no clear D. V shed 3 bases and J shed 4 bases, with 3 bases lying between them. The CDR3 covers 11 residues. Germline CDR1 reads SEHNR; CDR2 reads FQNEAQ (reference sequence). CDR3 sequence reads: CASSFTTEAFF. The DNA for the CDR3 is TGTGCCAGCAGCTTTACCACTGAAGCTTTCTTT.

As regards this clone: At one end, the junction sequence differs from germline, possibly due to a read error. The V call is TRBV27, the J call TRBJ2-3, with D perhaps given as TRBD1 or TRBD2 (5 bases each). This CDR3 has 13 amino acids. In germline, CDR1 is MNHEY, CDR2 SMNVEV (reference sequence). The DNA for the CDR3 is TGTGCCAGCAGCCCATACGCTGACCATGTGGGGACCTTT. It yields the protein CASSPYADHVGTF.

This clone was counted only a few times. The rearrangement links TRBV9 to TRBJ2-2, with a weak D call TRBD1 (5 bases). The CDR3 consists of 14 residues. Looked up from germline, CDR1 is SGDLS and CDR2 is YYNGEE. V was cut by 0 bases and J by 4 bases, with 7 bases left in between. The DNA of the CDR3 is TGTGCCAGCAGCGTAGCTAGGGGCACCGGGGAGCTGTTTTTT. Translation: CASSVARGTGELFF.

The CDR3: CASRLGQGEGYGYTF. DNA of the CDR3: TGTGCCAGCAGACTAGGACAGGGGGAAGGGTATGGCTACACCTTC. V usage is TRBV6-5 and J usage is TRBJ1-2, with TRBD1 matching 10 bases. The CDR3 is 15 residues long. CDR1 and CDR2 (germline): MNHEY, SVGAGI. V was clipped by 6 bases and J by 5 bases; unmatched bases: 9.

The gene calls are TRBV13 and TRBJ1-2; D perhaps matches TRBD1 (5 bases). There are 16 residues in the CDR3. Germline V lookup: CDR1 PRHDT, CDR2 FYEKMQ (reference sequence). V was cut by 5 bases and J by 3 bases, with 19 bases left in between. This CDR3 is CASSPLGPTADYGYTF. In DNA form, the CDR3 reads TGTGCCAGCAGCCCCCTGGGACCAACGGCGGACTATGGCTACACCTTC.

V gene TRBV6-1 combines with J gene TRBJ1-5, with 8 bases matching TRBD1. Germline V gene sequence: CDR1 MNHNS, CDR2 SASEGT. CDR3 length: 14 residues. With 3 bases clipped from V and 7 bases from J, the junction kept 5 bases outside the gene matches. CDR3 coding DNA: TGTGCCAGCAGTGATAGGACAGGGTTCCAGCCCCAGCATTTT. This gives the protein CASSDRTGFQPQHF.

V usage is TRBV14 and J usage is TRBJ2-7; possibly TRBD1 for D (6 bases). Germline loops: CDR1 SGHDN, CDR2 FVKESK. The CDR3 has 14 residues. Deletions cut 0 bases from V and 3 bases from J, with 9 bases between. The CDR3 loop reads CASSQETGSYEQYF. CDR3 DNA: TGTGCCAGCAGCCAAGAAACAGGGAGCTACGAGCAGTACTTC.